One and the same sample provided the 27 T cell receptor beta chains below, sequenced in a study of T-cell reconstitution after alpha-beta-depleted transplantation in children. A TCRbeta library incorporating unique molecular identifiers was prepared. TCRdb called the PCR reads again in MiXCR, with one record for every CDR3 protein. The sample records 400,000 to 500,000 distinct CDR3 sequences, 11% being singletons. The sample here was PBMCs from the stem cell graft donor, taken from the stem cell graft. The source is a human donor who donated a stem cell graft to a child with acute myeloid leukemia.

This clonotype was picked up a small number of times. This chain joins TRBV29-1 and TRBJ1-1; TRBD1 matches 7 bases. Germline CDR1 and CDR2: SQVTM and ANQGSEA. Trimming cost V 0 bases and J 9 bases; bases outside gene matches: 4. This CDR3 is built from 12 residues. The CDR3 bases are TGCAGCGTTGAAGATGTGACAGGGAAAGCTTTCTTT. This codes for CSVEDVTGKAFF.

There are many counts of this clonotype. CDR3 loop: CAVPTPNTGELFF. As DNA, the CDR3 is TGTGCCGTACCTACACCGAACACCGGGGAGCTGTTTTTT. The chain recombines TRBV6-1 with TRBJ2-2; D unresolved. The V gene's germline CDR1 is MNHNS and CDR2 SASEGT. The CDR3 loop spans 13 amino acids. Trimming removed 11 bases at V and 0 bases at J, with 10 bases between.

The chain joins TRBV5-1 to TRBJ2-1; D possibly corresponds to TRBD1 (5 bases). V was pared by 5 bases and J by 9 bases, with 12 bases between. CDR1 is SGHRS, CDR2 YFSETQ, per germline. The CDR3 sequence is 12 residues long. The CDR3 DNA sequence: TGCGCCAGCAGTCAGAGAAGGGGTGAGCAGTTCTTC. Amino acid sequence: CASSQRRGEQFF.

This clonotype was counted a single time. The V and J genes are TRBV5-1 and TRBJ2-3; no reliable D call. V was cut by 4 bases and J by 6 bases, with 9 bases left in between. The CDR3 length is 12 residues. The germline gives CDR1 SGHRS, CDR2 YFSETQ. Here the CDR3 reads CASSPQQDTQYF. The CDR3 DNA reads as TGCGCCAGCAGCCCTCAACAGGATACGCAGTATTTT.

This clonotype was found a few times. The rearrangement uses TRBV4-3 and TRBJ2-2, with D maybe TRBD1 (5 bases). Trimming took off 3 bases at V and 3 bases at J, with 11 bases between the two ends. Looked up from germline, CDR1 is LGHNA and CDR2 is YSLEER. The CDR3 contains 15 residues. The chain's CDR3 is CASSQSDRYTGELFF. CDR3 nucleotides: TGCGCCAGCAGCCAGTCCGACAGATACACCGGGGAGCTGTTTTTT.

This clonotype was recorded at least ten times. The chain couples TRBV12-3 or TRBV12-4 to TRBJ2-7, with 8 positions matching TRBD1. After removal of 9 bases from V and 6 bases from J, the junction contained 10 bases not matched to a gene. The CDR3 spans 13 residues. CDR3 region: CASRPTGAGEQYF. For the CDR3, the DNA is TGTGCCAGTAGACCGACAGGGGCTGGCGAGCAGTACTTC.

V is TRBV5-1 and J is TRBJ2-5, with D possibly called TRBD1 or TRBD2 (7 bases each). This CDR3 has 13 amino acids. V was clipped by 2 bases and J by 7 bases, with 12 bases between them. Germline assignment: CDR1 SGHRS and CDR2 YFSETQ. For the CDR3, the DNA is TGCGCCAGCAGCTTCCAGGGGGAGGGGACCCAGTACTTC. Protein product: CASSFQGEGTQYF.

This clonotype showed up many times. The rearrangement joins TRBV7-6 to TRBJ1-6; the D gene is possibly TRBD1 (5 bases). CDR3 length: 16 amino acids. The germline gives CDR1 SGHVS, CDR2 FNYEAQ. V was shortened by 4 bases and J by 6 bases, with 16 bases between the two germline ends. The CDR3 nucleotides read TGTGCCAGCAGCTCACAGTCCGGCGGGGCTAATTCACCCCTCCACTTT. Its protein is CASSSQSGGANSPLHF.

The chain combines TRBV9 with TRBJ2-5, with TRBD2 matching over 8 bases. There are 17 residues in the CDR3. CDR1 and CDR2 from the germline V gene are SGDLS and YYNGEE. Unmatched junction bases numbered 14, after V lost 2 bases and J lost 5 bases. CDR3 in amino acids: CASSVSPGGAQGETQYF. DNA for the CDR3: TGTGCCAGCAGCGTGAGCCCCGGGGGGGCGCAGGGGGAGACCCAGTACTTC.

This sequence joins TRBV6-5 and TRBJ2-2; D might be TRBD2 (5 bases). Trimming took 3 bases from V and 1 from J, leaving 15 bases between them. This CDR3 region has 17 residues. Germline CDR1 is MNHEY and CDR2 is SVGAGI. DNA for the CDR3: TGTGCCAGCAGTTATCCTTCTCGGGGATTGAACACCGGGGAGCTGTTTTTT. It is translated as CASSYPSRGLNTGELFF.

J is TRBJ2-5 and V is TRBV12-3 or TRBV12-4; 11 bases agree with TRBD1. The CDR3 length is 14 residues. V shed 5 bases, J shed 4 bases, and the junction held 3 bases outside the gene matches. CDR3 in DNA: TGTGCCAGCAGTGGGACAGGGGGAATAGAGACCCAGTACTTC. It encodes CASSGTGGIETQYF.

This clonotype was counted many times. The V call is TRBV29-1, the J call TRBJ2-3, with 7 bases identical to TRBD2. The germline gives CDR1 SQVTM, CDR2 ANQGSEA. Germline trimming cut 3 bases from V and 1 base from J; bases unmatched to any gene: 16. This CDR3 region has 18 residues. For the CDR3, the DNA is TGCAGCGTTGACGGCGCGGGAGCTCGATTGGGGGGCACAGATACGCAGTATTTT. This sequence encodes CSVDGAGARLGGTDTQYF.

This clonotype was seen ten or more times. This chain uses TRBV5-1 with TRBJ2-3; D remains ambiguous. V was pared by 7 bases and J by 5 bases, with 14 bases between. The CDR3 is made up of 13 amino acids. The V gene's germline CDR1 is SGHRS and CDR2 YFSETQ. DNA for the CDR3: TGCGCCAGCGGGATACGCGTGGGAGATACGCAGTATTTT. Translation: CASGIRVGDTQYF.

In this sample, this clonotype turned up many times. The rearrangement uses TRBV27 and TRBJ2-1; TRBD2 might be the D (6 bases). CDR3 length: 18 amino acids. The V and J ends lost 3 bases and 0 bases respectively, with 18 bases between them. Germline V gives CDR1 MNHEY, CDR2 SMNVEV (reference sequence). CDR3 loop: CASSFLSRGKSSYNEQFF. CDR3 coding DNA: TGTGCCAGCAGTTTCCTGTCCCGGGGGAAGAGCTCCTACAATGAGCAGTTCTTC.

This clonotype was found a few times. The CDR3 sequence is CASSQEFQINYGYTF. The CDR3 region has the DNA TGCGCCAGCAGCCAAGAATTCCAGATAAACTATGGCTACACCTTC. The chain recombines TRBV4-1 with TRBJ1-2; D not resolved. Germline assignment: CDR1 MGHRA and CDR2 YSYEKL. The CDR3 contains 15 residues. V lost 0 bases and J lost 2, with 10 bases in between.

This clonotype has more than one count but fewer than ten. The chain links TRBV5-1 to TRBJ2-5; perhaps TRBD2 as D (5 bases). CDR3 length: 12 amino acids. V lost 5 bases, J lost 3 bases, and 8 bases lay in between. Germline CDR1 SGHRS, CDR2 YFSETQ. CDR3 sequence reads: CASRVGEETQYF. The CDR3 bases are TGCGCCAGCAGGGTGGGAGAAGAGACCCAGTACTTC. The whole variable domain, filled in from reference TRBV5-1 and TRBJ2-5, reads KAGVTQTPRYLIKTRGQQVTLSCSPISGHRSVSWYQQTPGQGLQFLFEYFSETQRNKGNFPGRFSGRQFSNSRSEMNVSTLELGDSALYLCASRVGEETQYFGPGTRLLVL.

This clonotype was observed once. This may stem from a read error, because a much larger clone lies one nucleotide away. The rearrangement joins TRBV29-1 to TRBJ1-2, with no clear D. Per germline, CDR1 SQVTM and CDR2 ANQGSEA. This CDR3 is 11 amino acids long. This chain's CDR3 is CSVQDSPIIHF. The CDR3 DNA reads TGCAGCGTTCAAGATTCCCCGATAATCCACTTC. Filled out from reference TRBV29-1 and TRBJ1-2, the complete variable domain reads SAVISQKPSRDICQRGTSLTIQCQVDSQVTMMFWYRQQPGQSLTLIATANQGSEATYESGFVIDKFPISRPNLTFSTLTVSNMSPEDSSIYLCSVQDSPIIHFGSGTRLTVV.

This clonotype was seen only a few times. The rearrangement links TRBV7-2 to TRBJ2-7; 9 nucleotides match TRBD2. V dropped 5 bases and J dropped 3; count of bases not matched to a gene: 8. There are 15 residues in the CDR3. The germline V gene encodes CDR1 SGHTA and CDR2 FQGNSA. CDR3 in amino acids: CASSPLAGEGYEQYF. CDR3 in DNA: TGTGCCAGCAGCCCATTAGCGGGAGAAGGCTACGAGCAGTACTTC.

The V and J genes are TRBV12-3 or TRBV12-4 and TRBJ2-1, with 8 bases aligning to TRBD2. V trimming: 8 bases; J trimming: 6 bases; junction bases outside the gene matches: 12. The CDR3 loop spans 15 amino acids. CDR3 DNA sequence: TGTGCCAGCTCCTCCAGAGGCGCGGGAGGCAATGAGCAGTTCTTC. Its protein product is CASSSRGAGGNEQFF.

The V gene is TRBV5-1, the J gene TRBJ1-3; a possible D gene is TRBD1 (5 bases). The CDR3 contains 13 residues. The V gene's germline CDR1 is SGHRS and CDR2 YFSETQ. V was clipped by 7 bases and J by 0 bases, with 8 bases between them. The CDR3 spells CASSGGSGNTIYF. The DNA of the CDR3 is TGCGCCAGCTCCGGGGGCTCTGGAAACACCATATATTTT.

This clonotype showed up just a few times. The V call is TRBV7-2, the J call TRBJ2-1, with D unclear. The V end was cut by 0 bases, the J end by 0 bases, with 15 bases between. The CDR3 is 18 residues long. Germline V lookup: CDR1 SGHTA, CDR2 FQGNSA. The CDR3 reads CASSLAFGSSSSYNEQFF. As DNA, the CDR3 is TGTGCCAGCAGCTTAGCGTTCGGTAGCTCGAGCTCCTACAATGAGCAGTTCTTC. The full variable domain, its missing parts supplied by reference TRBV7-2 and TRBJ2-1, is GAGVSQSPSNKVTEKGKDVELRCDPISGHTALYWYRQSLGQGLEFLIYFQGNSAPDKSGLPSDRFSAERTGGSVSTLTIQRTQQEDSAVYLCASSLAFGSSSSYNEQFFGPGTRLTVL.

This clonotype occurred a few times. The chain joins TRBV5-1 to TRBJ2-5; possibly TRBD1 for D (6 bases). V was clipped by 6 bases and J by 4 bases, with 22 bases between them. Germline V lookup: CDR1 SGHRS, CDR2 YFSETQ. CDR3 length equals 16 residues. The chain's CDR3 is CASTPGSDSGTETQYF. In nucleotides, the CDR3 is TGCGCCAGCACCCCGGGGTCGGACAGCGGCACAGAGACCCAGTACTTC.

This clonotype was found a few times. The chain combines TRBV6-2 or TRBV6-3 with TRBJ2-3; tentative D call: TRBD2 (5 bases). The V gene's germline CDR1 is MNHEY and CDR2 SVGEGT. The CDR3 is made up of 14 amino acids. Trimming stripped 7 bases from V and 4 bases from J, with 15 bases between. The CDR3 nucleotides read TGTGCCAGCACCCCTCGACTGGAGGCAGATACGCAGTATTTT. Its translation: CASTPRLEADTQYF.

This clonotype was picked up a small number of times. The chain links TRBV20-1 to TRBJ1-6; no reliable D call. The V gene's germline CDR1 is DFQATT and CDR2 SNEGSKA (reference sequence). The CDR3 totals 14 residues. V was cut by 3 bases and J by 5 bases, with 11 bases left in between. CDR3 amino acids: CSASPSGHNSPLHF. DNA of the CDR3: TGCAGTGCTAGTCCGTCAGGCCATAATTCACCCCTCCACTTT.

The rearrangement joins TRBV12-3 or TRBV12-4 to TRBJ2-7; no clear D gene. The V and J ends lost 1 base and 4 bases respectively, with 8 bases between them. This CDR3 is 13 amino acids long. In nucleotides, the CDR3 is TGTGCCAGCAGTTTAGGTTTGGGATACGAGCAGTACGTC. It translates to CASSLGLGYEQYV.

This clonotype has a count of ten or more. The V and J genes are TRBV12-5 and TRBJ2-1; 8 bases align to TRBD2. The CDR3 loop spans 17 amino acids. V was pared by 3 bases and J by 5 bases, with 12 bases of the junction left unmatched. CDR1 and CDR2 from the germline V gene are LGHNT and FRNRAP. CDR3 nucleotides: TGTGCTAGTGGTTTTGATGGTCGGAGCGGGGGTAACAATGAGCAGTTCTTC. Its translation: CASGFDGRSGGNNEQFF. The full variable domain, in which reference TRBV12-5 and TRBJ2-1 provide the parts outside the CDR3, is DARVTQTPRHKVTEMGQEVTMRCQPILGHNTVFWYRQTMMQGLELLAYFRNRAPLDDSGMPKDRFSAEMPDATLATLKIQPSEPRDSAVYFCASGFDGRSGGNNEQFFGPGTRLTVL.

V and J are TRBV7-9 and TRBJ2-4; perhaps D is TRBD1 or TRBD2 (6 bases each). The V end lost 7 bases, the J end lost 8 bases, and 15 bases lay between the germline ends. This CDR3 contains 13 residues. CDR1 and CDR2 from the germline V gene are SEHNR and FQNEAQ (reference sequence). The CDR3 loop is CASTRGQGDIQYF. CDR3 sequence (DNA): TGTGCCAGCACCCGGGGGCAGGGCGACATTCAGTACTTC.